This T cell receptor beta chain comes out of a study of cytomegalovirus exposure and HLA in healthy donors. General study findings and limits: It was reportedly the case that the classifier diagnosed cytomegalovirus status with high specificity and sensitivity. Reportedly, fewer N-insertions than the approximately 610-donor mean appeared in an Asian-associated ancestry cluster in a later analysis.

As to this clone: What it binds is not known.

Vbeta (60) and Jbeta (13) primers were used in the PCR. Methods used by the authors: An analysis performed later counted 72 million or so unique TCR beta chains (around 9.9 million of them shared). The method was immunoSEQ multiplex PCR; TCRdb's version includes in-frame clones alone and lacks a portion of them. D and trimming come from the DNA, and the V and J calls and clone size come from that table. The table lists 90,000 to 120,000 clones, 50% to 70% of them singletons, with 3% to 4.5% in the top ten. Losses at the gene ends were 0 bases for V and 1 base for J; bases not matched to a gene: 4. Per the germline V gene, CDR1 is SGHRS and CDR2 is YFSETQ. The CDR3 is 17 amino acids.

The chain combines TRBV5-1 with TRBJ1-1, with 12 positions matching TRBD1. This sequence originates from a man aged 25-40 years in good health and CMV-seropositive. The material sequenced was PBMCs. DNA for the CDR3: TGCGCCAGCAGCTTGGCCGGGACAGGGGGCCCGAACACTGAAGCTTTCTTT. This translates into CASSLAGTGGPNTEAFF.